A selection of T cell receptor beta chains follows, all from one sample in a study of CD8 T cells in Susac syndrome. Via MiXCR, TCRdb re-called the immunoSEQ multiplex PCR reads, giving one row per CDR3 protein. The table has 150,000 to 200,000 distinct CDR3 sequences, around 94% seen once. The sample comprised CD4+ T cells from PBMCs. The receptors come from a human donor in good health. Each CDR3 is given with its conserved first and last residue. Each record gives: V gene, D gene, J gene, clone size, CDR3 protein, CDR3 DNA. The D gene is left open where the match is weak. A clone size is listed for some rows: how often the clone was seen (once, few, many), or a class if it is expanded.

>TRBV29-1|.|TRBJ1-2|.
CSVEQGKGNYGYTF
TGCAGCGTTGAGCAGGGGAAGGGTAACTATGGCTACACCTTC
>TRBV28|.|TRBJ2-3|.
CASSSHSLGDTQYF
TGTGCCAGCAGTTCGCACAGCCTGGGAGATACGCAGTATTTT
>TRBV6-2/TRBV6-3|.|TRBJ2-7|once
CASSYWGHEQYF
TGTGCCAGCAGTTACTGGGGCCACGAGCAGTACTTC
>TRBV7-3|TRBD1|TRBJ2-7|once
CASSRDRDHEQYF
TGTGCCAGCAGTCGGGACAGGGACCACGAGCAGTACTTC
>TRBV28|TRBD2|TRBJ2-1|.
CASQPSSGEQFF
TGTGCCAGTCAACCCTCTAGCGGTGAGCAGTTCTTC
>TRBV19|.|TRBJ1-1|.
CASSIRGRDTEAFF
TGTGCCAGTAGTATTCGGGGTCGGGATACTGAAGCTTTCTTT
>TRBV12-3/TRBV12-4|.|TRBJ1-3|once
CASSWWPSGNTIYF
TGTGCCAGCAGTTGGTGGCCTTCTGGAAACACCATATATTTT
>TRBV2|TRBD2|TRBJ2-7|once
CASGPPSGKSYEQYF
TGTGCCAGCGGCCCCCCTAGCGGGAAGTCCTACGAGCAGTACTTC
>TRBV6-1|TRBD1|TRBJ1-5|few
CASRPGQGSPQHF
TGTGCCAGCAGACCGGGACAGGGATCGCCCCAGCATTTT
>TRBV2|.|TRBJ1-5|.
CASSDPLHF
TGTGCCAGCAGTGACCCACTGCATTTT
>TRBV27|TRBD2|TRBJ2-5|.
CASSLRAGGMGETQYF
TGTGCCAGCAGTTTAAGAGCGGGGGGGATGGGAGAGACCCAGTACTTC
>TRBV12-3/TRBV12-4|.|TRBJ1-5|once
CASTSRDLNQPQHF
TGTGCCAGCACCTCCCGGGACCTCAATCAGCCCCAGCATTTT
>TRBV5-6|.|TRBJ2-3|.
CASSSPKEGDTQYF
TGTGCCAGCAGCTCGCCTAAGGAGGGGGACACGCAGTATTTT
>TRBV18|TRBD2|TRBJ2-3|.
CASSPQRGGRAQYF
TGTGCCAGCTCACCCCAGCGGGGGGGGCGTGCGCAGTATTTT
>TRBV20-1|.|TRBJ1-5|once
CSAIPSGPNQPQHF
TGCAGTGCAATCCCGTCAGGTCCCAATCAGCCCCAGCATTTT
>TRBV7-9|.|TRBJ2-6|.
CASSVRDSSGANVLTF
TGTGCCAGCAGCGTGAGAGATAGCTCTGGGGCCAACGTCCTGACTTTC
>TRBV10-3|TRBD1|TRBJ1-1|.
CAISEAPGTELAFF
TGTGCCATCAGTGAGGCACCCGGGACAGAGTTGGCTTTCTTT
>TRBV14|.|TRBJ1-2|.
CASSLRQGWGYGYTF
TGTGCCAGCAGCCTAAGACAAGGATGGGGCTATGGCTACACCTTC
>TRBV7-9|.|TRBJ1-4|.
CAMGLINEKLFF
TGTGCCATGGGACTGATTAATGAAAAACTGTTTTTT
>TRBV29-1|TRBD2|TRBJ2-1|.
CSVSSGGGNEQFF
TGCAGCGTCAGTAGCGGGGGGGGCAATGAGCAGTTCTTC
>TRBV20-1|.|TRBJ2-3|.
CSARDQLIDTQYF
TGCAGTGCTAGAGATCAACTTATAGATACGCAGTATTTT
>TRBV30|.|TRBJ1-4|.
CAWTRGRGDEKLFF
TGTGCCTGGACCCGAGGCCGGGGAGATGAAAAACTGTTTTTT
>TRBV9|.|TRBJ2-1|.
CASSTAGASYNEQFF
TGTGCCAGCAGCACTGCGGGGGCTTCCTACAATGAGCAGTTCTTC
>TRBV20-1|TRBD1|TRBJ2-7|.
CSASAGGRSYEQYF
TGCAGTGCTAGTGCAGGGGGCCGCTCCTACGAGCAGTACTTC
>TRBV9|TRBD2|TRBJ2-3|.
CASSPGAGAFTDTQYF
TGTGCCAGCAGCCCTGGAGCGGGGGCCTTTACAGATACGCAGTATTTT
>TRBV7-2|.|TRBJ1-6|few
CASSPRVNSPLHF
TGTGCCAGCAGCCCTCGGGTTAATTCACCCCTCCACTTT
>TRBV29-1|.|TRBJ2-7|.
CSVEDRQTYEQYF
TGCAGCGTTGAGGACCGACAGACCTACGAGCAGTACTTC
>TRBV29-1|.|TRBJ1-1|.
CSVERSNTEAFF
TGCAGCGTTGAAAGATCGAACACTGAAGCTTTCTTT
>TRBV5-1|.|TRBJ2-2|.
CASSLGGGLNTGELFF
TGCGCCAGCAGCTTGGGGGGCGGATTGAACACCGGGGAGCTGTTTTTT
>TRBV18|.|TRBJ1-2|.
CASSPDSANYGYTF
TGTGCCAGCTCACCGGACAGCGCTAACTATGGCTACACCTTC
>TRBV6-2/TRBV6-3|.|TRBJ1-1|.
CASKGGKNTEAFF
TGTGCCAGCAAGGGAGGGAAGAACACTGAAGCTTTCTTT
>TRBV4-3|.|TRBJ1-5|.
CASSQGTGQPQHF
TGCGCCAGCAGCCAAGGGACCGGGCAGCCCCAGCATTTT
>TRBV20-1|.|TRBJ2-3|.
CSAHAVAGTDTQYF
TGCAGTGCCCATGCTGTAGCGGGCACAGATACGCAGTATTTT
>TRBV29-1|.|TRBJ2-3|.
CSAGGIIRTDTQYF
TGCAGCGCCGGAGGGATTATTCGCACAGATACGCAGTATTTT
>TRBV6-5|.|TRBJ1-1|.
CASSRLQVMNTEAFF
TGTGCCAGCAGTCGACTACAGGTCATGAACACTGAAGCTTTCTTT
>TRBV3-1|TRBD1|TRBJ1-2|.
CASSQDPGTGGYGHTF
TGTGCCAGCAGCCAAGATCCGGGGACAGGGGGCTATGGCCACACCTTC
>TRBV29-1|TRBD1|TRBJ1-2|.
CSVEKGTGGTYGYTF
TGCAGCGTTGAAAAAGGGACAGGGGGGACCTATGGCTACACCTTC
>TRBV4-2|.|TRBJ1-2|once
CASSQEGARGGYTF
TGTGCCAGCAGCCAAGAGGGGGCTAGAGGTGGCTACACCTTC
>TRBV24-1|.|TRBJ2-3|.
CATSDLWDWSTDTQYF
TGTGCCACCAGTGATTTGTGGGATTGGAGCACAGATACGCAGTATTTT
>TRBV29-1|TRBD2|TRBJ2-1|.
CSVGGLAGGHNEQFF
TGCAGCGTGGGAGGACTAGCGGGGGGACACAATGAGCAGTTCTTC
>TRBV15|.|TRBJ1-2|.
CATSRARAARGYTF
TGTGCCACCAGCAGAGCCAGGGCTGCTCGTGGCTACACCTTC
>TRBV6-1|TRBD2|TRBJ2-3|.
CASSESAGGRNTQYF
TGTGCCAGCAGTGAATCCGCGGGGGGAAGGAATACGCAGTATTTT
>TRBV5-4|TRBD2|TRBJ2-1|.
CASSFGTSGSYNEQFF
TGTGCCAGCAGCTTCGGGACTAGCGGGTCCTACAATGAGCAGTTCTTC
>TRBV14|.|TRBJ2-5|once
CASSQDTTAGTQYF
TGTGCCAGCAGCCAAGACACCACGGCGGGGACCCAGTACTTC
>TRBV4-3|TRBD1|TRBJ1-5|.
CASSQDRVSNQPQHF
TGCGCCAGCAGCCAGGACAGGGTTAGCAATCAGCCCCAGCATTTT
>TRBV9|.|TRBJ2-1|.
CASSVDLGRNEQFF
TGTGCCAGCAGCGTAGATCTGGGGCGGAATGAGCAGTTCTTC
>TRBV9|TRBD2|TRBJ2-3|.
CASSGSRAGVEDTQYF
TGTGCCAGCAGCGGGTCTAGAGCGGGGGTTGAAGATACGCAGTATTTT
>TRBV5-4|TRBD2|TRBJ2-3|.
CASSPGGINTQYF
TGTGCCAGCAGCCCCGGGGGGATTAATACGCAGTATTTT
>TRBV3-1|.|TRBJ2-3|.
CASSQNDPATQYF
TGTGCCAGCAGCCAAAACGATCCGGCTACGCAGTATTTT
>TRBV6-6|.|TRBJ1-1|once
CASSYPQANTEAFF
TGTGCCAGCAGTTACCCACAGGCGAACACTGAAGCTTTCTTT